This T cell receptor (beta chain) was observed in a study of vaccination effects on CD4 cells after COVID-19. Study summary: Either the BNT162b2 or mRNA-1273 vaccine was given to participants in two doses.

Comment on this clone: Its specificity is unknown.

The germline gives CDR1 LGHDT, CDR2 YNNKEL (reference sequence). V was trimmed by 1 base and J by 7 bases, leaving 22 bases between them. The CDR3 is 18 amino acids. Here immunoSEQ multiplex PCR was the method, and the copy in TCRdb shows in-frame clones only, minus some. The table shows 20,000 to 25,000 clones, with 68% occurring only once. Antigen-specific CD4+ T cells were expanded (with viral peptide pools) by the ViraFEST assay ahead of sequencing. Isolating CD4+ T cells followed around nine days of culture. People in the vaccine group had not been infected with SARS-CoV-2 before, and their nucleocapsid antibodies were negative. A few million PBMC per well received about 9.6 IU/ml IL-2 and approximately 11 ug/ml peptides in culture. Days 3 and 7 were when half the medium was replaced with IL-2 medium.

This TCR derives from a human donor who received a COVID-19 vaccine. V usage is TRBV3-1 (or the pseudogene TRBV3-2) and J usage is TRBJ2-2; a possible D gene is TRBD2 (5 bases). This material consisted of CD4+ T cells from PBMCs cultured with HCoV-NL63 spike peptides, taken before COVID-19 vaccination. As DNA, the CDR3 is TGTGCCAGCAGCCAAGGCGTCCGACGGGGTGGGCCCGGCGGGGAGCTGTTTTTT. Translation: CASSQGVRRGGPGGELFF.